This T cell receptor (beta chain) was observed in a study of T cells in Graves' hyperthyroidism and ophthalmopathy (dated by TCRdb to between 2019 and 2020). As for the study more broadly: Peripheral blood samples were taken at the time of initial diagnosis, prior to any treatment. Thyroid tissue and blood T-cell repertoires from about six Graves' hyperthyroidism patients were also compared in the study. The roughly 100 discovery patients were randomly split 7:3 into training and test sets. After sampling, hyperthyroidism patients received methimazole starting at 30 mg daily, and ophthalmopathy patients received high-dose intravenous methylprednisolone. Prospective prediction of ophthalmopathy was tested in an independent validation cohort consisting of 18 to 20 hyperthyroidism patients and around 16 patients who later progressed to ophthalmopathy. The paper reports TCR Vbeta CDR3 sequencing of some 140 peripheral blood samples: fewer than 50 ophthalmopathy, 75 to 80 hyperthyroidism and about 17 progressor patients. A discovery cohort of about 95 patients, roughly 45 with Graves' ophthalmopathy and 55 to 60 with stable Graves' hyperthyroidism, was used to find distinguishing TCR V-J signatures.

Stable Graves' hyperthyroidism was defined as the absence of progression to ophthalmopathy over 18 months of follow-up. Hyperthyroidism patients were newly diagnosed, with disease duration under 2 months, and aged 18 to 65 years. Any patient with an uncontrolled infection, another autoimmune disease, pregnancy or lactation was excluded. Diagnoses relied on clinical symptoms, serum thyroxine and TRAb, thyroid ultrasound and orbital computed tomography. PBMCs were isolated from approximately 10 ml of fresh peripheral blood by Ficoll-Paque density gradient centrifugation. Trizol reagent was used to extract total RNA, and RNA quality was then checked on an Agilent 2100 Bioanalyzer. Trimming accounts for 7 bases at V and 11 bases at J, while the number of junction bases matched to no gene is 9. In the germline V gene, CDR1 corresponds to SGHAT and CDR2 to FQNNGV. Counted from cysteine to phenylalanine, this CDR3 has 14 amino acids. Only the CDR3 portion is preserved as DNA: 42 bases, with reading frame beginning at the first base.

This clonotype was detected ten times or more. Its antigen has not been determined. No much larger clonotype is one base removed from it; base qualities were not supplied. TCR beta CDR3 regions were amplified from RNA transcripts. For the first round of RT-PCR on the TCR CDR3, the HTBI primer set was used together with the Qiagen OneStep RT-PCR kit. Libraries were constructed in a second round of multiplex PCR, after which size selection and purification were performed. Sequencing of the libraries was done on an Illumina HiSeq2000 using paired-end 100 bp reads. Concerning the study's data processing: Raw data were processed with SOAPnuke, discarding reads with adapters, uncalled bases, mean Phred below 15, or no exact constant-primer or identifier match. COPE v1.2.5 was used to merge high-quality paired reads, and clonotypes were defined as unique nucleotide sequences. MiTCR v1.1 was used to align the clonotypes against IMGT TRBV, TRBD and TRBJ reference segments. The analysis was restricted to V-J combinations with a frequency above 0.0001, which together covered roughly 99% of the repertoires. A TCS score was defined as the ratio between F50 (clonal expansion) and ExV (chaos), using BLOSUM62-based TCRdist between CDR3 peptides within each V-J. Welch's t-statistics and random forest reduced 500 to 650 V-J features to 10 to 15, which were used in a naive Bayes classifier (R e1071). TCRdb itself trimmed the public reads at Q25 with fastp, ran MiXCR and retained productive beta chains. Every entry covers one CDR3 protein and lists the most common genes and DNA from its rows. The V and J calls and clone size come from TCRdb's table, not from the authors' own analysis. The sample table lists approximately 640,000 distinct CDR3 sequences, roughly 17% of them with a count of one. The ten largest account for roughly 15% of the sample.

The paper as a whole reports these results and caveats: In cross-validation, a model built on a 13 V-J signature told ophthalmopathy apart from stable hyperthyroidism with approximately 91% sensitivity and roughly 83% specificity, and in testing the same model reached 80%/75%. No statistical method was used to fix the sample size in advance, and group allocation was not hidden from the investigators. In validation, the model predicted progression to ophthalmopathy with around 71% sensitivity and 72% to 85% specificity, a median of around 6.6 months before onset. Blood samples also contained most of the expanded thyroid clonotypes (frequency above 0.001), which suggests that blood repertoires may reflect thyroid immune responses.

Sequencing was carried out using blood. Rearrangement joined TRBV11-2 to TRBJ1-6, and 9 junction bases match TRBD1. The source is a man aged 50 to 59 with Graves' hyperthyroidism. The nucleotide sequence reads as follows: TGTGCCAGCAACCCAGGACAGGGGAGGGCACCCCTCCACTTT. Its coded protein is CASNPGQGRAPLHF.